This T cell receptor (beta chain) derives from a study of blood T cell repertoires in COVID-19. Study-level information: Specimens from acute and convalescent COVID-19 originated in the United States, Italy and Spain. From T cells, B-cell-depleted T cells, or PBMCs came the material, which was cDNA or gDNA.

The assay was immunoSEQ multiplex PCR, and TCRdb's table has in-frame clones only and misses some. Found here are more than 75,000 clones, almost 85% of them singletons; the top ten hold about 10%. Germline values: CDR1 SQVTM, CDR2 ANQGSEA. The CDR3 is made up of 12 amino acids. Unmatched junction bases numbered 4, after V lost 6 bases and J lost 2 bases. The clonotype comes from a man aged 55 to 70 with acute or convalescent COVID-19. The chain uses TRBV29-1 and TRBJ2-7; TRBD1 agrees at 7 bases. Source material: peripheral blood. DNA for the CDR3: TGCAGCGTAGCCGGGACAGCCTACGAGCAGTACTTC. Translation: CSVAGTAYEQYF.